The rows below give T cell receptor beta chains drawn from one sample of a study of long-term antiretroviral therapy in people with HIV. Sequencing used immunoSEQ multiplex PCR; TCRdb keeps in-frame clones, though not all of them. The profile covers around 20,000 clones, with over 60% appearing a single time and about 9.3% taken by the ten largest. Sequencing used unsorted PBMCs, obtained 0.5 years before starting antiretroviral therapy. All receptors come from a man between 18 and 29 years old with HIV. CDR3s include the opening cysteine and the closing phenylalanine or tryptophan. The order of the fields is J gene, clone size, V gene, D gene, CDR3 protein, CDR3 DNA. A D gene is named only where the DNA matches it firmly. Size tells how often a clone was seen (once, few, many) or the class of an expanded clone, and some rows leave it out.

J gene: TRBJ2-7
clone size: .
V gene: TRBV28
D gene: .
CDR3 protein: CASTPDGYEQYF
CDR3 DNA: TGTGCCAGCACCCCGGATGGGTACGAGCAGTACTTC

J gene: TRBJ2-7
clone size: .
V gene: TRBV2
D gene: TRBD1
CDR3 protein: CASSPGTEAYEQYF
CDR3 DNA: TGTGCCAGCAGCCCCGGGACAGAGGCCTACGAGCAGTACTTC

J gene: TRBJ2-7
clone size: .
V gene: TRBV6-6
D gene: TRBD1
CDR3 protein: CASSYGPGRGQEEQYF
CDR3 DNA: TGTGCCAGCAGTTATGGGCCGGGCAGGGGGCAGGAAGAGCAGTACTTC

J gene: TRBJ1-1
clone size: .
V gene: TRBV5-1
D gene: TRBD1
CDR3 protein: CASRQGARTEAFF
CDR3 DNA: TGCGCCAGCCGTCAGGGGGCGCGAACTGAAGCTTTCTTT

J gene: TRBJ2-7
clone size: .
V gene: TRBV19
D gene: .
CDR3 protein: CASTDLDREQYF
CDR3 DNA: TGTGCCAGTACGGATCTAGACAGGGAGCAGTACTTC

J gene: TRBJ2-7
clone size: .
V gene: TRBV7-3
D gene: TRBD2
CDR3 protein: CASSSGLAGGEQYF
CDR3 DNA: TGTGCCAGCAGCTCTGGACTAGCGGGAGGCGAGCAGTACTTC

J gene: TRBJ1-5
clone size: few
V gene: TRBV27
D gene: .
CDR3 protein: CASTRDLPNNQPQHF
CDR3 DNA: TGTGCCAGCACCCGGGATCTACCGAACAATCAGCCCCAGCATTTT

J gene: TRBJ2-7
clone size: few
V gene: TRBV4-3
D gene: .
CDR3 protein: CASSQDHGTLTYEQYF
CDR3 DNA: TGCGCCAGCAGCCAAGATCACGGGACACTAACCTACGAGCAGTACTTC

J gene: TRBJ1-2
clone size: few
V gene: TRBV6-5
D gene: TRBD1
CDR3 protein: CASSYNRQGGPNGYTF
CDR3 DNA: TGTGCCAGCAGTTACAATAGACAGGGCGGGCCTAACGGCTACACCTTC

J gene: TRBJ1-1
clone size: .
V gene: TRBV6-5
D gene: .
CDR3 protein: CASSSRQNTEAFF
CDR3 DNA: TGTGCCAGCAGTTCCCGACAGAACACTGAAGCTTTCTTT

J gene: TRBJ1-1
clone size: few
V gene: TRBV2
D gene: .
CDR3 protein: CASSQGTEAFF
CDR3 DNA: TGTGCCAGCAGTCAAGGGACTGAAGCTTTCTTT

J gene: TRBJ2-7
clone size: once
V gene: TRBV27
D gene: .
CDR3 protein: CASSLGPSYEQYF
CDR3 DNA: TGTGCCAGCTCCCTAGGACCGTCCTACGAGCAGTACTTC

J gene: TRBJ1-4
clone size: .
V gene: TRBV19
D gene: .
CDR3 protein: CASNGATNEKLFF
CDR3 DNA: TGTGCCAGTAACGGTGCAACTAATGAAAAACTGTTTTTT

J gene: TRBJ2-3
clone size: .
V gene: TRBV5-6
D gene: TRBD2
CDR3 protein: CASSPGWIAGYTDTQYF
CDR3 DNA: TGTGCCAGCAGCCCCGGGTGGATAGCGGGGTACACAGATACGCAGTATTTT

J gene: TRBJ1-2
clone size: .
V gene: TRBV7-8
D gene: .
CDR3 protein: CASSFTGGGDGYTF
CDR3 DNA: TGTGCCAGCAGCTTTACCGGGGGCGGGGATGGCTACACCTTC

J gene: TRBJ2-1
clone size: once
V gene: TRBV14
D gene: .
CDR3 protein: CASSQIPGQSDNEQFF
CDR3 DNA: TGTGCCAGCAGCCAAATTCCAGGACAGTCCGACAATGAGCAGTTCTTC

J gene: TRBJ2-1
clone size: .
V gene: TRBV4-2
D gene: .
CDR3 protein: CASSQDGSLPMYEQFF
CDR3 DNA: TGTGCCAGCAGCCAAGATGGCTCCTTGCCGATGTATGAGCAGTTCTTC

J gene: TRBJ2-7
clone size: .
V gene: TRBV4-1
D gene: .
CDR3 protein: CASSQDRGRSEQYF
CDR3 DNA: TGCGCCAGCAGCCAAGACAGGGGGAGGTCCGAGCAGTACTTC

J gene: TRBJ1-6
clone size: few
V gene: TRBV5-1
D gene: TRBD1
CDR3 protein: CASRGDRAGNSPLHF
CDR3 DNA: TGCGCCAGCAGGGGGGACAGGGCGGGTAATTCACCCCTCCACTTT

J gene: TRBJ1-1
clone size: .
V gene: TRBV4-1
D gene: .
CDR3 protein: CASSPPVGNTEAFF
CDR3 DNA: TGCGCCAGCAGCCCCCCTGTAGGGAACACTGAAGCTTTCTTT

J gene: TRBJ1-1
clone size: .
V gene: TRBV15
D gene: TRBD1
CDR3 protein: CATSRDRVVNTEAFF
CDR3 DNA: TGTGCCACCAGCAGGGACAGGGTCGTGAACACTGAAGCTTTCTTT

J gene: TRBJ2-7
clone size: .
V gene: TRBV7-2
D gene: .
CDR3 protein: CASSLAPSYEETYEQYF
CDR3 DNA: TGTGCCAGCAGCTTAGCGCCATCCTATGAGGAGACCTACGAGCAGTACTTC

J gene: TRBJ1-5
clone size: .
V gene: TRBV19
D gene: .
CDR3 protein: CASSIRRNSNQPQHF
CDR3 DNA: TGTGCCAGTAGTATAAGGAGAAATAGCAATCAGCCCCAGCATTTT

J gene: TRBJ2-1
clone size: .
V gene: TRBV5-5
D gene: TRBD2
CDR3 protein: CASSSGLAGPSYNEQFF
CDR3 DNA: TGTGCCAGCAGCTCGGGACTAGCGGGACCCTCCTACAATGAGCAGTTCTTC

J gene: TRBJ2-7
clone size: .
V gene: TRBV29-1
D gene: TRBD1
CDR3 protein: CSVDIWDRGAYEQYF
CDR3 DNA: TGCAGCGTTGATATCTGGGACAGGGGGGCCTACGAGCAGTACTTC

J gene: TRBJ1-4
clone size: .
V gene: TRBV7-9
D gene: .
CDR3 protein: CASSFVGTAGQNEKLFF
CDR3 DNA: TGTGCCAGCAGCTTTGTCGGGACCGCGGGCCAAAATGAAAAACTGTTTTTT

J gene: TRBJ1-2
clone size: .
V gene: TRBV28
D gene: .
CDR3 protein: CASSLSATGYTF
CDR3 DNA: TGTGCCAGCAGTTTATCTGCCACCGGCTACACCTTC

J gene: TRBJ2-1
clone size: .
V gene: TRBV11-2
D gene: .
CDR3 protein: CASSDGLPNEQFF
CDR3 DNA: TGTGCCAGCAGCGATGGGCTGCCCAATGAGCAGTTCTTC

J gene: TRBJ2-3
clone size: .
V gene: TRBV5-1
D gene: .
CDR3 protein: CASSSGVQDTQYF
CDR3 DNA: TGCGCCAGCAGCTCAGGGGTACAAGATACGCAGTATTTT

J gene: TRBJ2-7
clone size: .
V gene: TRBV27
D gene: .
CDR3 protein: CASSWGLARGAYEQYF
CDR3 DNA: TGTGCCAGCAGTTGGGGACTGGCCCGAGGGGCCTACGAGCAGTACTTC

J gene: TRBJ1-2
clone size: .
V gene: TRBV6-1
D gene: .
CDR3 protein: CASSEVEGVRNGYTF
CDR3 DNA: TGTGCCAGCAGTGAGGTCGAAGGGGTGAGGAATGGCTACACCTTC

J gene: TRBJ1-1
clone size: .
V gene: TRBV6-4
D gene: .
CDR3 protein: CASSELPGQSVEAFF
CDR3 DNA: TGTGCCAGCAGTGAGCTCCCTGGACAGAGCGTTGAAGCTTTCTTT

J gene: TRBJ2-1
clone size: .
V gene: TRBV5-1
D gene: TRBD2
CDR3 protein: CASSLTGLGRAIEQFF
CDR3 DNA: TGCGCCAGCAGCTTGACCGGTTTGGGGAGGGCTATTGAGCAGTTCTTC

J gene: TRBJ1-1
clone size: .
V gene: TRBV28
D gene: TRBD1
CDR3 protein: CASSEKIRGPAFF
CDR3 DNA: TGTGCCAGCAGCGAAAAAATAAGGGGGCCGGCTTTCTTT

J gene: TRBJ2-5
clone size: .
V gene: TRBV28
D gene: TRBD2
CDR3 protein: CASSFGLAGEETQYF
CDR3 DNA: TGTGCCAGCAGTTTTGGTCTAGCGGGGGAAGAGACCCAGTACTTC

J gene: TRBJ2-2
clone size: .
V gene: TRBV5-4
D gene: TRBD2
CDR3 protein: CASSSLTGGSGELFF
CDR3 DNA: TGTGCCAGCAGCTCCTTGACGGGGGGATCCGGGGAGCTGTTTTTT

J gene: TRBJ2-2
clone size: .
V gene: TRBV5-4
D gene: .
CDR3 protein: CASSPQGQLTGELFF
CDR3 DNA: TGTGCCAGCAGCCCCCAGGGACAACTCACCGGGGAGCTGTTTTTT

J gene: TRBJ2-7
clone size: .
V gene: TRBV29-1
D gene: .
CDR3 protein: CSVLTGSSYEQYF
CDR3 DNA: TGCAGCGTATTGACAGGCAGCTCCTACGAGCAGTACTTC

J gene: TRBJ2-7
clone size: .
V gene: TRBV9
D gene: .
CDR3 protein: CASSVGSNSYEQYF
CDR3 DNA: TGTGCCAGCAGCGTGGGCAGCAACTCCTACGAGCAGTACTTC

J gene: TRBJ1-2
clone size: .
V gene: TRBV29-1
D gene: TRBD1
CDR3 protein: CSVAVRGRSYGYTF
CDR3 DNA: TGCAGCGTTGCGGTCAGGGGGCGGTCGTATGGCTACACCTTC

J gene: TRBJ2-1
clone size: .
V gene: TRBV6-4
D gene: TRBD2
CDR3 protein: CASRISGNYPYNEQFF
CDR3 DNA: TGTGCCAGCAGGATAAGCGGGAATTACCCTTACAATGAGCAGTTCTTC

J gene: TRBJ1-1
clone size: .
V gene: TRBV11-2
D gene: .
CDR3 protein: CASTTSGTEAFF
CDR3 DNA: TGTGCCAGCACCACTTCGGGCACTGAAGCTTTCTTT

J gene: TRBJ2-7
clone size: .
V gene: TRBV4-1
D gene: TRBD1
CDR3 protein: CASSPDTGDYEQYF
CDR3 DNA: TGCGCCAGCAGCCCAGATACAGGGGACTACGAGCAGTACTTC

J gene: TRBJ2-7
clone size: .
V gene: TRBV20-1
D gene: .
CDR3 protein: CSAGPYEQYF
CDR3 DNA: TGCAGTGCTGGCCCTTACGAGCAGTACTTC

J gene: TRBJ2-1
clone size: .
V gene: TRBV4-3
D gene: TRBD2
CDR3 protein: CASSQERVATSGNEQFF
CDR3 DNA: TGCGCCAGCAGCCAAGAGAGGGTGGCGACTAGCGGGAATGAGCAGTTCTTC